This paragraph reports one T cell receptor (beta chain). Its antigen remains unknown. This entry is derived from a study of response to subunit inactivated influenza vaccine. Regarding the study as a whole: Authors suggested each seasonal flu vaccination may recruit only limited numbers of new T cells.

This CDR3 region has 14 residues. The germline V gene encodes CDR1 SNHLY and CDR2 FYNNEI. Trimming took off 3 bases at V and 5 bases at J, with 12 bases between the two ends. TCRdb called the RT-PCR reads again in MiXCR, with one record for every CDR3 protein. The sample carries 400,000 to 550,000 distinct CDR3 sequences, 25% recorded once. This clonotype was obtained from a man in his fifties who received an inactivated influenza vaccine. This sample comprised CD4+ T cells sorted from PBMCs, obtained 4 to 6 days after vaccination. The chain recombines TRBV2 with TRBJ2-3; maybe TRBD1 (6 bases). CDR3 bases: TGTGCCAGCAGTGATGGTCAGGGGAAAGATACGCAGTATTTT. It specifies CASSDGQGKDTQYF.